This TCR beta chain was sequenced for a study of T-cell reconstitution after alpha-beta-depleted transplantation in children. The authors prepared the TCRbeta library with unique molecular identifiers. TCRdb reprocessed the PCR reads with MiXCR, giving one entry per CDR3 protein. Here the sample spans approximately 520,000 distinct CDR3 sequences, 30% to 35% being singletons. This CDR3 has 17 amino acids. Trimming took off 2 bases at V and 8 bases at J, with 23 bases between the two ends. Germline values: CDR1 SGHKS, CDR2 YYEKEE (reference sequence). The gene calls are TRBV5-5 and TRBJ2-1; perhaps TRBD1 as D (5 bases). The clonotype originates from a human donor who donated a stem cell graft to a child with aplastic anemia. Sequencing was performed on PBMCs from the stem cell graft donor, taken from the stem cell graft. The CDR3 DNA reads as TGTGCCAGCAGCTTCTTAACTACAGGTCGGGTGGCAGATGAGCAGTTCTTC. The encoded protein is CASSFLTTGRVADEQFF.